A single sample gave rise to the 15 T cell receptor beta chains below, sequenced in a study of blood T cell repertoires in COVID-19. Here immunoSEQ multiplex PCR was the method, and the copy in TCRdb shows in-frame clones only, minus some. The sample includes over 200,000 clones, roughly 80% of them seen just once. Sequenced material: peripheral blood. The receptors originated from a human donor in a cohort sampled during active COVID-19.

CDR3 bases: TGTGCCAGCAGCCAAGAGCCTTTACTAGCGGGCCATACGCAGTATTTT. It yields the protein CASSQEPLLAGHTQYF. The chain uses TRBV4-2 and TRBJ2-3, with 9 bases that match TRBD2. CDR3 size: 16 residues. Germline CDR1 LGHNA, CDR2 YNFKEQ. The junction had 8 bases not matched to a gene; V was cut back by 0 bases and J by 7 bases.

The J gene is TRBJ1-5, the V gene TRBV12-3 or TRBV12-4; no firm D call. V lost 5 bases, J lost 4 bases, and 9 bases lay in between. The CDR3 loop spans 13 amino acids. As DNA, the CDR3 is TGTGCCAGCAGTCGCCTCGGGAATCAGCCCCAGCATTTT. Protein: CASSRLGNQPQHF.

The chain is built from TRBV18 and TRBJ1-2; maybe TRBD1 (5 bases). CDR3 length: 14 residues. The germline V gene has CDR1 KGHSH and CDR2 LQKENI. The germline V and J ends were trimmed by 6 bases and 3 bases, with 14 bases remaining between them. Here the CDR3 DNA reads TGTGCCAGCTCCCCCGGCTCCAGGGACTATGGCTACACCTTC. Translation gives CASSPGSRDYGYTF.

J is TRBJ2-1 and V is TRBV5-4; TRBD2 is a possible D gene (6 bases). Trimming pared 2 bases from V and 4 bases from J, leaving 19 bases between. Germline assignment: CDR1 SGHNT and CDR2 YYREEE (reference sequence). CDR3 length: 17 residues. CDR3 bases: TGTGCCAGCAGCTTTCCTGAAATAGCGGCGAGTTACAATGAGCAGTTCTTC. Residues: CASSFPEIAASYNEQFF. Filled out from reference TRBV5-4 and TRBJ2-1, the complete variable domain reads ETGVTQSPTHLIKTRGQQVTLRCSSQSGHNTVSWYQQALGQGPQFIFQYYREEENGRGNFPPRFSGLQFPNYSSELNVNALELDDSALYLCASSFPEIAASYNEQFFGPGTRLTVL.

The chain couples TRBV7-8 to TRBJ2-7; unclear D gene. Trimming removed 3 bases at V and 2 bases at J, with 14 bases between. Germline lookup yields CDR1 SGHVS and CDR2 FQNEAQ. This CDR3 spans 15 amino acids. The CDR3 loop is CASSFTYTSPYEQYF. CDR3 nucleotide sequence: TGTGCCAGCAGCTTTACCTATACTTCCCCCTACGAGCAGTACTTC.

The rearrangement uses TRBV19 and TRBJ2-7; 10 nucleotides match TRBD1. V lost 6 bases and J lost 3; bases outside the gene matches: 8. The CDR3 contains 15 residues. Germline V CDR1 and CDR2: LNHDA, SQIVND (reference sequence). In DNA form, the CDR3 reads TGTGCCAGTAGGGCTCACCGGGACAGGGGCTACGAGCAGTACTTC. This encodes CASRAHRDRGYEQYF. Supplemented by reference TRBV19 and TRBJ2-7, the full variable domain reads DGGITQSPKYLFRKEGQNVTLSCEQNLNHDAMYWYRQDPGQGLRLIYYSQIVNDFQKGDIAEGYSVSREKKESFPLTVTSAQKNPTAFYLCASRAHRDRGYEQYFGPGTRLTVT.

The chain employs TRBV6-5 and TRBJ2-2; 12 nucleotides agree with TRBD2. Losses at the gene ends were 6 bases for V and 6 bases for J; bases not matched to a gene: 5. Germline CDR1 and CDR2: MNHEY and SVGAGI. The CDR3 is 15 amino acids. CDR3 nucleotides: TGTGCCAGCAGACCGGGGACTAGCGGGCCCGGGGAGCTGTTTTTT. Amino acids: CASRPGTSGPGELFF.

The chain links TRBV12-3 or TRBV12-4 to TRBJ1-2, with 10 bases identical to TRBD1. The CDR3 consists of 13 residues. Trimming cost V 6 bases and J 8 bases; bases outside gene matches: 6. The CDR3 bases are TGTGCCAGCAGGGAGACGGACAGGGGGGGCTACACCTTC. Protein sequence: CASRETDRGGYTF.

This chain joins TRBV9 and TRBJ2-5; weak D call: TRBD2 (6 bases). Germline V gene data show CDR1 as SGDLS and CDR2 as YYNGEE. Trimming took off 0 bases at V and 4 bases at J, with 16 bases between the two ends. The CDR3 spans 16 residues. The CDR3 nucleotides are TGTGCCAGCAGCGTAGGGGGACTCGAGCTGCGAGAGACCCAGTACTTC. Amino acid sequence: CASSVGGLELRETQYF.

The chain joins TRBV7-8 to TRBJ2-7; 11 bases fit TRBD2. The CDR3 has 16 amino acids. Germline V lookup: CDR1 SGHVS, CDR2 FQNEAQ. J lost 3 bases, V lost 4 bases, and 8 bases had no gene match. In nucleotides, the CDR3 is TGTGCCAGCAGCTCCGGATTACTAGCGGGAGTCTACGAGCAGTACTTC. Its translation is CASSSGLLAGVYEQYF.

About this clone: Compared with germline, one end of the junction differs, possibly owing to a read error. CDR3 coding DNA: TGTGCCAGCAGCTTAGCCGGGACAGGGTCCCTTAGCTTC. Residues: CASSLAGTGSLSF. The chain joins TRBV7-9 to TRBJ2-7; 9 nucleotides line up with TRBD1. The CDR3 runs to 13 residues. Germline V CDR1 and CDR2: SEHNR, FQNEAQ (reference sequence).

The V gene is TRBV29-1, the J gene TRBJ2-7, with a weak D call TRBD1 (6 bases). The CDR3 length is 14 residues. Germline V gene data show CDR1 as SQVTM and CDR2 as ANQGSEA. The V end was cut by 8 bases, the J end by 2 bases, with 19 bases between. The CDR3 region is CSPKRQDRAYEQYF. Written as DNA, the CDR3 is TGCAGCCCTAAGAGACAGGACCGGGCCTACGAGCAGTACTTC.

This clone was seen a few times. This rearrangement joins TRBV4-1 to TRBJ1-2; 8 bases map to TRBD1. J was trimmed by 5 bases and V by 7 bases; bases with no gene match: 15. The length of the CDR3 is 16 residues. Germline loops: CDR1 MGHRA, CDR2 YSYEKL. The CDR3, as DNA: TGCGCCAGCAAGAGGCTGCCCCGGACAGGGAGGTATGGCTACACCTTC. Translating it yields CASKRLPRTGRYGYTF.

The rearrangement joins TRBV9 to TRBJ2-5; no firm D call. CDR3 size: 12 residues. Trimming cost V 3 bases and J 7 bases, with 10 bases left between them. Per germline, CDR1 SGDLS and CDR2 YYNGEE. The CDR3 DNA sequence: TGTGCCAGCAGCGCGGGTATTGGGACCCAGTACTTC. Its protein is CASSAGIGTQYF.

This rearrangement joins TRBV5-8 to TRBJ1-6; D is uncertain. Per germline, CDR1 SGHTS and CDR2 YDEGEE. The CDR3 length is 12 residues. Trimming left V 5 bases short and J 12 bases short, with 12 bases between. CDR3 in DNA: TGTGCCAGCAGACCTGGCCGGGGACCCCTCCACTTT. Its protein product is CASRPGRGPLHF.